A single sample is the source of the 32 T cell receptor beta chains below, sequenced in a study of cytomegalovirus exposure and HLA in healthy donors. Primers: 60 Vbeta forward and 13 Jbeta reverse. Clones were read by immunoSEQ multiplex PCR, and TCRdb kept only the in-frame ones, dropping some. This table has some 140,000 clones, over 60% appearing once. The sample consisted of PBMCs. Receptors originate from a woman aged 55-69 years in good health and CMV-seronegative.

The chain couples TRBV7-9 to TRBJ2-3; D is possibly TRBD2 (6 bases). The CDR3 length is 15 residues. The V end was cut by 5 bases, the J end by 6 bases, with 18 bases between. Per the germline V gene, CDR1 is SEHNR and CDR2 is FQNEAQ (reference sequence). The CDR3 protein is CASSPGGLVSDTQYF. Here the CDR3 DNA reads TGTGCCAGCAGCCCTGGAGGGTTAGTTAGTGATACGCAGTATTTT.

The rearrangement joins TRBV12-5 to TRBJ1-5; the D is unclear. The germline V gene has CDR1 LGHNT and CDR2 FRNRAP. The CDR3 covers 12 residues. The V end was cut by 6 bases, the J end by 12 bases, with 15 bases between. The CDR3 sequence: CASGRDNAFQHF. CDR3 in DNA: TGTGCTAGTGGCCGGGATAATGCCTTCCAGCATTTT.

The count of this clone is one. The V call is TRBV5-6, the J call TRBJ2-7; 9 nucleotides align to TRBD2. The V gene's germline CDR1 is SGHDT and CDR2 YYEEEE. J was trimmed by 2 bases and V by 0 bases; bases with no gene match: 3. CDR3 length: 15 residues. CDR3 in DNA: TGTGCCAGCAGCTTGGGTCTAGCGGGGACCTACGAGCAGTACTTC. Protein: CASSLGLAGTYEQYF.

V usage is TRBV18 and J usage is TRBJ2-3; 10 bases agree with TRBD1. This CDR3 is built from 15 residues. CDR1 and CDR2 from the germline V gene are KGHSH and LQKENI. With V trimmed by 4 bases and J by 5 bases, 6 bases remained unmatched. The CDR3, as DNA: TGTGCCAGCTCACTAGGACAGGGGGGAGAAGATACGCAGTATTTT. Amino acid sequence: CASSLGQGGEDTQYF.

The V gene is TRBV9, the J gene TRBJ2-3; 12 positions agree with TRBD1. J lost 5 bases, V lost 3 bases, and 7 bases had no gene match. Germline assignment: CDR1 SGDLS and CDR2 YYNGEE. The CDR3 has 16 residues. DNA for the CDR3: TGTGCCAGCAGCGCACGGGACAGGGGGCAGGGAGATACGCAGTATTTT. It yields the protein CASSARDRGQGDTQYF.

This clone was seen more than once but under ten times. The chain uses TRBV30 and TRBJ1-5; D ambiguous. The V gene's germline CDR1 is GTSNPN and CDR2 SVGIG (reference sequence). Trimming pared 3 bases from V and 9 bases from J, leaving 12 bases between. The CDR3 is 12 residues long. The chain's CDR3 is CAWSSVSSPQHF. The CDR3 coding sequence is TGTGCCTGGAGCTCCGTTAGTTCGCCCCAGCATTTT. Supplemented by reference TRBV30 and TRBJ1-5, the full variable domain reads SQTIHQWPATLVQPVGSPLSLECTVEGTSNPNLYWYRQAAGRGLQLLFYSVGIGQISSEVPQNLSASRPQDRQFILSSKKLLLSDSGFYLCAWSSVSSPQHFGDGTRLSIL.

The genes are TRBV4-2 and TRBJ2-1; D is unclear. Germline loops: CDR1 LGHNA, CDR2 YNFKEQ. The ends were cut back, 4 bases at V and 2 bases at J, with 9 bases in the middle. CDR3 length: 14 amino acids. The CDR3 loop reads CASSPILAYNEQFF. CDR3 coding DNA: TGTGCCAGCAGCCCAATTTTAGCCTACAATGAGCAGTTCTTC.

Only a few counts were recorded for this clone. This sequence joins TRBV4-1 and TRBJ2-2, with a tentative D call TRBD1 (6 bases). V lost 1 base and J lost 0, with 9 bases in between. CDR1 and CDR2 from the germline V gene are MGHRA and YSYEKL. The CDR3 runs to 16 residues. CDR3 amino acids: CASSQGTVTNTGELFF. CDR3 DNA sequence: TGCGCCAGCAGCCAAGGGACAGTGACGAACACCGGGGAGCTGTTTTTT.

V usage is TRBV11-2 and J usage is TRBJ2-2; weak D call: TRBD1 (5 bases). The CDR3 extends over 14 amino acids. The V end was cut by 3 bases, the J end by 7 bases, with 12 bases between. CDR1 and CDR2 from the germline V gene are SGHAT and FQNNGV. DNA of the CDR3: TGTGCCAGCAGCTTGCAGGGCCCTGGCGGGGAGCTGTTTTTT. It encodes CASSLQGPGGELFF.

The chain has TRBV6-5 and TRBJ2-1; tentative D call: TRBD2 (5 bases). The CDR3 extends over 16 amino acids. Trimming cost V 0 bases and J 1 base, with 10 bases left between them. Germline V CDR1 and CDR2: MNHEY, SVGAGI. CDR3 nucleotides: TGTGCCAGCAGTTACTCTGGACGGGGTTCCTACAATGAGCAGTTCTTC. It specifies CASSYSGRGSYNEQFF.

The chain is built from TRBV28 and TRBJ1-6; 8 bases agree with TRBD1. Trimming took 5 bases from V and 2 from J; bases not matched to a gene: 11. Looked up from germline, CDR1 is MDHEN and CDR2 is SYDVKM. CDR3 length equals 18 residues. CDR3 in amino acids: CASSPPVQGGTYNSPLHF. Here the CDR3 DNA reads TGTGCCAGCAGTCCCCCGGTACAGGGGGGAACCTATAATTCACCCCTCCACTTT. The complete variable domain, with remaining parts taken from reference TRBV28 and TRBJ1-6, reads DVKVTQSSRYLVKRTGEKVFLECVQDMDHENMFWYRQDPGLGLRLIYFSYDVKMKEKGDIPEGYSVSREKKERFSLILESASTNQTSMYLCASSPPVQGGTYNSPLHFGNGTRLTVT.

The table lists this clone with a few counts. The V and J genes are TRBV10-3 and TRBJ1-4, with TRBD1 matching over 8 bases. Germline loops: CDR1 ENHRY, CDR2 SYGVKD. After removal of 4 bases from V and 10 bases from J, the junction contained 11 bases not matched to a gene. The CDR3 spans 15 residues. CDR3 protein: CAISGGDRPLRKLFF. Written as DNA, the CDR3 is TGTGCCATCAGTGGTGGGGACAGGCCCCTGCGAAAACTGTTTTTT.

This chain links TRBV21-1 with TRBJ1-3; the D call in the table, TRBD1, was not verified against the DNA. TRBV21-1 is labeled a pseudogene. This CDR3 contains 16 residues. The CDR3 region is CASSNKPGQPINTIYF. DNA for the CDR3: TGTGCCAGCAGCAACAAGCCGGGACAGCCTATAAACACCATATATTTT.

The CDR3 loop reads CSVEDPEGAFTDTQYF. The CDR3, as DNA: TGCAGCGTTGAAGATCCGGAGGGAGCTTTCACAGATACGCAGTATTTT. This rearrangement joins TRBV29-1 to TRBJ2-3; D is perhaps TRBD2 (6 bases). Between the trimmed V and J ends, which lost 0 bases and 2 bases, there was a span of 15 bases. Germline V gene data show CDR1 as SQVTM and CDR2 as ANQGSEA. There are 16 residues in the CDR3.

The V and J genes are TRBV6-6 and TRBJ2-2; 8 bases are a match to TRBD1. The CDR3 is made up of 14 amino acids. Losses at the gene ends were 7 bases for V and 7 bases for J; bases not matched to a gene: 8. Looked up from germline, CDR1 is MNHNY and CDR2 is SVGAGI (reference sequence). The CDR3: CASMGRGRLGELFF. Here the CDR3 DNA reads TGTGCCAGCATGGGCAGGGGGCGCCTCGGGGAGCTGTTTTTT.

The rearrangement links TRBV6-1 to TRBJ2-5, with 8 bases matching TRBD1. The CDR3 contains 15 residues. Trimming took 5 bases from V and 1 from J; bases not matched to a gene: 6. The germline CDR1 and CDR2 sequences are MNHNS and SASEGT. The DNA of the CDR3 is TGTGCCAGCAGTAGACAGGGGAGTCTCCAAGAGACCCAGTACTTC. Its translation: CASSRQGSLQETQYF.

V and J are TRBV2 and TRBJ1-1; D remains unclear. V lost 7 bases and J 1 base, leaving 16 bases between the germline ends. CDR3 length equals 15 residues. The germline V gene encodes CDR1 SNHLY and CDR2 FYNNEI. The CDR3 region has the DNA TGTGCCAGCACCCGGGAGGGCTTCGGGAACACTGAAGCTTTCTTT. Its protein is CASTREGFGNTEAFF.

The chain couples TRBV5-1 to TRBJ2-5; D perhaps matches TRBD2 (6 bases). The CDR3 contains 13 residues. The ends were cut back, 1 base at V and 5 bases at J, with 9 bases in the middle. Per germline, CDR1 SGHRS and CDR2 YFSETQ. As DNA, the CDR3 is TGCGCCAGCAGCTTGACAGGAGGGGAGACCCAGTACTTC. Its protein is CASSLTGGETQYF.

CDR3: CASSSGLATDTQYF. The CDR3 nucleotides are TGTGCCAGCAGCTCCGGACTAGCGACAGATACGCAGTATTTT. The V call is TRBV27, the J call TRBJ2-3; 9 positions match TRBD2. After removal of 6 bases from V and 3 bases from J, the junction contained 4 bases not matched to a gene. The CDR3 length is 14 residues. Germline CDR1 MNHEY, CDR2 SMNVEV (reference sequence).

This sequence joins TRBV10-2 and TRBJ1-5, with D possibly being TRBD1 (6 bases). The germline gives CDR1 WSHSY, CDR2 SAAADI. The CDR3 is 14 residues long. Trimming cost V 6 bases and J 4 bases, with 13 bases left between them. As DNA, the CDR3 is TGCGCCAGCAGCGGAGGACAGCATAATCAGCCCCAGCATTTT. It yields the protein CASSGGQHNQPQHF.

DNA for the CDR3: TGTGCCAGCAGTTTATCCCAGGGAGGGGGCTACACCTTC. It specifies CASSLSQGGGYTF. The chain couples TRBV28 to TRBJ1-2; possibly TRBD1 for D (5 bases). V lost 1 base to trimming and J lost 8 bases, with 11 bases between them. Germline V gene sequence: CDR1 MDHEN, CDR2 SYDVKM. This CDR3 is built from 13 residues.

The chain has TRBV11-2 and TRBJ1-4, with 9 bases identical to TRBD1. V trimming: 5 bases; J trimming: 8 bases; junction bases outside the gene matches: 12. Germline lookup yields CDR1 SGHAT and CDR2 FQNNGV. CDR3 size: 16 residues. The CDR3 reads CASSPPSTGGGEKLFF. The CDR3 nucleotides are TGTGCCAGCAGCCCGCCCTCGACAGGGGGGGGAGAAAAACTGTTTTTT. The full variable domain, with the rest looked up from reference TRBV11-2 and TRBJ1-4, is EAGVAQSPRYKIIEKRQSVAFWCNPISGHATLYWYQQILGQGPKLLIQFQNNGVVDDSQLPKDRFSAERLKGVDSTLKIQPAKLEDSAVYLCASSPPSTGGGEKLFFGSGTQLSVL.

This sequence joins TRBV29-1 and TRBJ1-2, with 8 bases lining up with TRBD1. V lost 3 bases and J lost 8; bases outside the gene matches: 5. CDR3 length: 12 amino acids. Per the germline V gene, CDR1 is SQVTM and CDR2 is ANQGSEA. The CDR3 DNA reads TGCAGCGTTGACCAAGACAGGGGCGGCTACACCTTC. It encodes CSVDQDRGGYTF.

The chain joins TRBV28 to TRBJ2-1; 7 nucleotides agree with TRBD2. CDR1 is MDHEN, CDR2 SYDVKM, per germline. The CDR3 contains 14 residues. The trim removed 7 bases at V and 4 bases at J, leaving 7 bases unmatched. In DNA, the CDR3 is TGTGCCAGCATAGGGGAGGGATTTTACAATGAGCAGTTCTTC. Translating gives CASIGEGFYNEQFF.

The V and J genes are TRBV18 and TRBJ1-5; 10 bases match TRBD1. The germline CDR1 and CDR2 sequences are KGHSH and LQKENI. V shed 3 bases, J shed 4 bases, and the junction held 3 bases outside the gene matches. CDR3 length: 15 residues. The CDR3: CASSPLDRGNQPQHF. CDR3 bases: TGTGCCAGCTCACCGCTGGACAGGGGGAATCAGCCCCAGCATTTT. Variable domain in full (rest from reference TRBV18 and TRBJ1-5): NAGVMQNPRHLVRRRGQEARLRCSPMKGHSHVYWYRQLPEEGLKFMVYLQKENIIDESGMPKERFSAEFPKEGPSILRIQQVVRGDSAAYFCASSPLDRGNQPQHFGDGTRLSIL.

The V call is TRBV19, the J call TRBJ1-2; D call uncertain. V was trimmed by 4 bases and J by 4 bases, leaving 13 bases between them. The CDR3 spans 14 residues. In germline, CDR1 is LNHDA, CDR2 SQIVND (reference sequence). The CDR3 loop is CASSTPGSSYGYTF. CDR3 bases: TGTGCCAGTAGTACCCCCGGGAGTTCCTATGGCTACACCTTC.

V is TRBV18 and J is TRBJ2-7; D possibly corresponds to TRBD1 (5 bases). The CDR3 spans 14 residues. Germline-derived CDR1 and CDR2 are KGHSH and LQKENI. V was clipped by 3 bases and J by 3 bases, with 12 bases between them. The CDR3 loop is CASSPRDSDYEQYF. The CDR3 nucleotides are TGTGCCAGCTCACCCCGCGACAGTGACTACGAGCAGTACTTC.

This chain connects TRBV5-1 to TRBJ2-5, with D possibly being TRBD2 (5 bases). The end of the DNA fits TRBJ2-7 better, so the J call may be wrong. The germline V gene has CDR1 SGHRS and CDR2 YFSETQ. This CDR3 contains 13 residues. In DNA, the CDR3 is TGCGCCAGCAGCTTAGAGGGAACCTACGAGCAGTACTTC. It is translated as CASSLEGTYEQYF.

This clone has more than one count but fewer than ten. This chain connects TRBV19 to TRBJ1-6; 9 nucleotides line up with TRBD1. The CDR3 extends over 16 amino acids. Trimming took 6 bases from V and 8 from J; bases not matched to a gene: 11. The germline gives CDR1 LNHDA, CDR2 SQIVND (reference sequence). This chain's CDR3 is CASSPRGTGFDSPLHF. The CDR3 DNA reads TGTGCCAGTAGCCCCCGCGGGACAGGGTTCGATTCACCCCTCCACTTT.

This sequence joins TRBV15 and TRBJ2-1, with 8 positions matching TRBD2. CDR3 length: 17 residues. V shed 0 bases, J shed 8 bases, and the junction held 12 bases outside the gene matches. Germline assignment: CDR1 LNHNV and CDR2 YYDKDF (reference sequence). CDR3 region: CATSRDPRGGRRHEQFF. The CDR3 DNA reads as TGTGCCACCAGCAGAGATCCTCGCGGGGGGAGGCGACATGAGCAGTTCTTC.

The chain recombines TRBV6-6 with TRBJ2-7, with 8 bases lining up with TRBD1. The CDR3 length is 15 residues. Germline V gene sequence: CDR1 MNHNY, CDR2 SVGAGI (reference sequence). V gave up 7 bases and J gave up 3 bases; unmatched junction bases: 11. In nucleotides, the CDR3 is TGTGCCAGCAACACACTCGGGACAGGCGGCTACGAGCAGTACTTC. Its protein product is CASNTLGTGGYEQYF.

The genes are TRBV19 and TRBJ1-5; TRBD1 agrees at 11 bases. Trimming removed 5 bases from V and 2 bases from J; junction bases left unmatched: 5. CDR1 is LNHDA and CDR2 is SQIVND in the germline V gene (reference sequence). The CDR3 spans 16 residues. CDR3 DNA: TGTGCCAGTAGTGCGGACAGGGGGCCCGGCAATCAGCCCCAGCATTTT. Encoded protein: CASSADRGPGNQPQHF.